Listed below are T cell receptor beta chains from one sample, sequenced in a study of shared clonotypes between healthy human individuals. Generated by immunoSEQ multiplex PCR, the TCRdb table keeps only in-frame clones and is missing some. The top ten clones hold more than 30% of a sample with about 690,000 clones, 80% to 95% of them seen once. The specimen sequenced was memory CD8+ T cells from PBMCs. These TCRs come from a young man in good health. Some clones in this sample may be carry-over from other donors' samples. The CDR3 runs from the conserved cysteine through the conserved F or W. D genes are given only for firm matches. For some rows the clone size is stated as once, few or many, or as a class when expanded; others skip it.

clone size	J gene	D gene	V gene	CDR3 protein	CDR3 DNA
.	TRBJ1-2	TRBD1	TRBV10-3	CAISGHRTGVGYTF	TGTGCCATCAGTGGGCACCGGACAGGGGTTGGCTACACCTTC
.	TRBJ1-1	.	TRBV19	CASSSMGGAWTEAFF	TGTGCCAGTAGCTCCATGGGGGGGGCATGGACTGAAGCTTTCTTT
.	TRBJ2-1	.	TRBV18	CASSPSTLRRFF	TGTGCCAGCTCACCGAGCACCTTAAGGAGGTTCTTC
.	TRBJ2-2	TRBD1	TRBV27	CASSLSRRQGGNTGELFF	TGTGCCAGCAGTTTATCGCGTCGACAGGGTGGGAACACCGGGGAGCTGTTTTTT
.	TRBJ2-1	TRBD2	TRBV9	CASSVRKSTEASGFYEQFF	TGTGCCAGCAGCGTAAGAAAATCCACTGAGGCTAGCGGGTTTTATGAGCAGTTCTTC
.	TRBJ2-2	TRBD2	TRBV27	CASTGLAVKNTGELFF	TGTGCCAGCACCGGACTAGCGGTCAAGAACACCGGGGAGCTGTTTTTT
.	TRBJ2-7	TRBD1	TRBV2	CASSPRDRAHEQYF	TGTGCCAGCAGTCCCCGGGACAGGGCCCACGAGCAGTACTTC
.	TRBJ2-7	.	TRBV29-1	CSVDKQGSYEQYF	TGCAGCGTGGATAAACAGGGTTCCTACGAGCAGTACTTC
once	TRBJ2-7	TRBD1	TRBV28	CASSRPGQGYEQYF	TGTGCCAGCAGCAGACCGGGACAGGGATACGAGCAGTACTTC
.	TRBJ2-5	.	TRBV27	CASSFWSLGRETQYF	TGTGCCAGCAGTTTTTGGAGTCTGGGGAGAGAGACCCAGTACTTC
.	TRBJ1-2	.	TRBV5-4	CASSQKPGYYGYTF	TGTGCCAGCAGCCAGAAGCCAGGGTACTATGGCTACACCTTC
once	TRBJ2-3	.	TRBV20-1	CSASARDTQYF	TGCAGTGCTTCTGCCAGGGATACGCAGTATTTT
.	TRBJ2-3	TRBD2	TRBV27	CASSSLRLAGTDTQYF	TGTGCCAGCAGTTCCCTTAGACTAGCGGGGACAGATACGCAGTATTTT
.	TRBJ1-4	.	TRBV7-6	CASSLFRDGANEKLFF	TGTGCCAGCAGCTTATTTCGCGATGGGGCTAATGAAAAACTGTTTTTT
.	TRBJ2-1	TRBD2	TRBV25-1	CASSEPLAGGDYNEQFF	TGTGCCAGCAGTGAACCTCTAGCGGGAGGAGACTACAATGAGCAGTTCTTC
.	TRBJ2-7	.	TRBV27	CASSFGIAATYEQYF	TGTGCCAGCAGTTTCGGAATAGCGGCTACCTACGAGCAGTACTTC
.	TRBJ1-1	.	TRBV5-6	CASSLDGSRQKAFF	TGTGCCAGCAGCTTAGATGGAAGTAGGCAGAAAGCTTTCTTT
.	TRBJ1-1	.	TRBV7-9	CASSALGAGPPGAFF	TGTGCCAGCAGCGCCCTGGGGGCAGGACCACCTGGGGCTTTCTTT
.	TRBJ1-1	.	TRBV27	CASSYTGNTEAFF	TGTGCCAGCAGTTACACAGGTAACACTGAAGCTTTCTTT
few	TRBJ2-7	.	TRBV27	CASSLGGYEQYF	TGTGCCAGCAGTTTGGGGGGTTACGAGCAGTACTTC
.	TRBJ1-2	.	TRBV5-1	CASSGMTPTDVGYGYTF	TGCGCCAGCAGCGGTATGACTCCGACAGATGTGGGCTATGGCTACACCTTC
.	TRBJ2-1	.	TRBV9	CASSVDPNWPEQFF	TGTGCCAGCAGCGTAGATCCCAATTGGCCTGAGCAGTTCTTC
.	TRBJ2-7	TRBD1	TRBV27	CASSSTGTGLHEQYF	TGTGCCAGCAGTTCGACCGGGACAGGGCTCCACGAGCAGTACTTC
.	TRBJ2-7	.	TRBV11-2	CASSPRPSYEQYF	TGTGCCAGCAGCCCCCGGCCATCCTACGAGCAGTACTTC
.	TRBJ2-7	.	TRBV6-5	CASSSSSGEKGYEQYF	TGTGCCAGCAGTTCGTCGTCAGGTGAAAAGGGATACGAGCAGTACTTC
.	TRBJ2-3	TRBD2	TRBV7-2	CASSQGLAGGMDTQYF	TGTGCCAGCAGCCAGGGACTAGCGGGAGGCATGGATACGCAGTATTTT
.	TRBJ1-1	.	TRBV28	CASSLSRSMNTEAFF	TGTGCCAGCAGTTTAAGCAGGTCGATGAACACTGAAGCTTTCTTT
.	TRBJ2-2	.	TRBV9	CASSVVSGWGSRNTGELFF	TGTGCCAGCAGCGTAGTCAGTGGTTGGGGGTCCCGAAACACCGGGGAGCTGTTTTTT
.	TRBJ2-2	.	TRBV14	CASSSKGQGGTGELFF	TGTGCCAGCAGCTCAAAAGGTCAGGGTGGCACCGGGGAGCTGTTTTTT
.	TRBJ2-7	TRBD2	TRBV27	CASSVTSVHEQYF	TGTGCCAGCAGCGTGACTAGCGTCCACGAGCAGTACTTC
.	TRBJ2-2	TRBD1	TRBV9	CASSVGTANTGELFF	TGTGCCAGCAGCGTGGGGACAGCCAACACCGGGGAGCTGTTTTTT
.	TRBJ1-1	.	TRBV7-8	CASSSEGRLNTEAFF	TGTGCCAGCAGCTCGGAGGGACGTCTGAACACTGAAGCTTTCTTT
.	TRBJ2-2	.	TRBV9	CASSVDPSELNTGELFF	TGTGCCAGCAGCGTAGATCCTAGTGAGTTGAACACCGGGGAGCTGTTTTTT
.	TRBJ2-3	.	TRBV6-1	CASSLYSHTTDTQYF	TGTGCCAGCAGTCTATACTCTCACACCACAGATACGCAGTATTTT
.	TRBJ2-7	TRBD2	TRBV27	CASSFLAGNIGEQYF	TGTGCCAGCAGTTTCTTAGCGGGGAATATTGGCGAGCAGTACTTC
.	TRBJ1-3	.	TRBV7-8	CASSSSTPPENTIYF	TGTGCCAGCAGCTCCTCCACCCCACCCGAAAACACCATATATTTT
.	TRBJ2-3	.	TRBV28	CASSLPSPRDTQYF	TGTGCCAGCAGTTTACCCTCACCTCGCGATACGCAGTATTTT
.	TRBJ1-2	.	TRBV7-8	CASSPGPANYGYTF	TGTGCCAGCAGCCCCGGGCCAGCTAACTATGGCTACACCTTC
.	TRBJ2-2	.	TRBV11-2	CASSLRPTSNTGELFF	TGTGCCAGCAGCTTACGTCCGACTTCGAACACCGGGGAGCTGTTTTTT
.	TRBJ2-7	TRBD2	TRBV27	CASSLEDRERLAGVRRSSYEQYF	TGTGCCAGCAGTTTGGAGGACAGGGAACGACTAGCGGGAGTAAGGAGGAGCTCCTACGAGCAGTACTTC
.	TRBJ1-3	.	TRBV4-1	CASSLRAVSLGNTIYF	TGCGCCAGCAGCTTGCGGGCCGTATCTCTGGGAAACACCATATATTTT
.	TRBJ1-2	.	TRBV9	CASSVERSIGSYTF	TGTGCCAGCAGCGTAGAACGGTCTATCGGGAGCTACACCTTC
.	TRBJ2-7	TRBD1	TRBV9	CASSANRGFREQYF	TGTGCCAGCAGCGCAAACAGGGGGTTCAGGGAGCAGTACTTC
.	TRBJ1-1	TRBD1	TRBV11-1	CASSWTGPNTEAFF	TGTGCCAGCAGCTGGACAGGGCCTAACACTGAAGCTTTCTTT
.	TRBJ1-2	.	TRBV7-2	CASSLAGYGYTF	TGTGCCAGCAGCTTAGCGGGCTATGGCTACACCTTC
few	TRBJ2-2	.	TRBV7-7	CASSLGGHLTGELFF	TGTGCCAGCAGCTTAGGCGGGCATCTCACCGGGGAGCTGTTTTTT